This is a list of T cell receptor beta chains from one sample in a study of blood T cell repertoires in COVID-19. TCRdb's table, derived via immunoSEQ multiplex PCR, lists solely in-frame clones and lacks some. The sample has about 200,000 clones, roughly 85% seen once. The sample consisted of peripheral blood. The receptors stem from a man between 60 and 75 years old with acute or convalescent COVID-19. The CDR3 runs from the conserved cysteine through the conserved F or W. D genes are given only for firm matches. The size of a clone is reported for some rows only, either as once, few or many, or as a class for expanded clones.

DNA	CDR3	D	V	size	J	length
TGTGCCAGCGGACTAGCGGGAAGATCCGGGGAGCTGTTTTTT	CASGLAGRSGELFF	TRBD2	TRBV3-1/TRBV3-2	NA	TRBJ2-2	14
TGTGCCAGCAGCGTAGATGGTCGGGGTCCCACTGAAGCTTTCTTT	CASSVDGRGPTEAFF	NA	TRBV9	NA	TRBJ1-1	15
TGTGCCAGCAATCTCCTGCGCGGGAGCTCAGATACGCAGTATTTT	CASNLLRGSSDTQYF	TRBD2	TRBV5-8	NA	TRBJ2-3	15
TGTGCCAGCAGGGTGACAACGGTCCACGAGCAGTACTTC	CASRVTTVHEQYF	NA	TRBV6-5	NA	TRBJ2-7	13
TGCAGCGTGCGCAAGCCGACAGGGGGAGGAACCGGGGAGCTGTTTTTT	CSVRKPTGGGTGELFF	TRBD1	TRBV29-1	NA	TRBJ2-2	16
TGTGCCAGAAGCTCAACTGAGGGACAGGATAATTCACCCCTCCACTTT	CARSSTEGQDNSPLHF	TRBD1	TRBV5-3	NA	TRBJ1-6	16
TGTGCCAGCAGCCAAGCTGGGGGCTGGGGGGGCAACACCGGGGAGCTGTTTTTT	CASSQAGGWGGNTGELFF	NA	TRBV4-2	NA	TRBJ2-2	18
TGTGCCAGCACTTCCCTGGGCGGGGCCAACGTCCTGACTTTC	CASTSLGGANVLTF	NA	TRBV11-2	NA	TRBJ2-6	14
TGTGCCAGCAGTTTATCGGGCGGGCCAAATTCACCCCTCCACTTT	CASSLSGGPNSPLHF	NA	TRBV27	NA	TRBJ1-6	15
TGTGCCAGCAGAACTGACAGGGGAAAAGAGACCCAGTACTTC	CASRTDRGKETQYF	TRBD1	TRBV5-4	NA	TRBJ2-5	14
TGCAGCGTTGAGTTACTAACCGGGGAGCTGTTTTTT	CSVELLTGELFF	NA	TRBV29-1	few	TRBJ2-2	12
TGTGCCAGCAGTTACGGACAGGGAAGGGTGGCTTTCTTT	CASSYGQGRVAFF	TRBD1	TRBV6-5	NA	TRBJ1-1	13
TGTGCCAGCAGCTTAGGGACAGGTCCTACCGAGCAGTACTTC	CASSLGTGPTEQYF	TRBD1	TRBV7-2	NA	TRBJ2-7	14
TGTGCCAGTAGGGGGGACAGGGGGCTTAGTCAGCCCCAGCATTTT	CASRGDRGLSQPQHF	TRBD1	TRBV19	NA	TRBJ1-5	15
TGTGCCTGGAGTGGAGGCGAGACTAGCGGGAGGAGGGCCTACGAGCAGTACTTC	CAWSGGETSGRRAYEQYF	TRBD2	TRBV30	NA	TRBJ2-7	18
TGTGCCAGCAGTGTCAGGGATAATAATGAAAAACTGTTTTTT	CASSVRDNNEKLFF	NA	TRBV27	NA	TRBJ1-4	14
TGTGCCAGCAGCTTAGACAGGGTGAGAGGCTACACCTTC	CASSLDRVRGYTF	NA	TRBV7-9	NA	TRBJ1-2	13
TGTGCCAGCAGCTCACGGTGGGGCTACACCTTC	CASSSRWGYTF	NA	TRBV28	NA	TRBJ1-2	11
TGTGCCAGCAGTCTCCACAGGGGGCCCTACGAGCAGTACTTC	CASSLHRGPYEQYF	TRBD1	TRBV6-5	NA	TRBJ2-7	14
TGTGCCAGCAGCCAAGATCGAACCCTTCCAAGGACTAGCGGGAGGGCTTACAATGAGCAGTTCTTC	CASSQDRTLPRTSGRAYNEQFF	TRBD2	TRBV14	NA	TRBJ2-1	22
TGTGCCTGGAGTGTAGCCTATGGCTACACCTTC	CAWSVAYGYTF	NA	TRBV30	few	TRBJ1-2	11
TGTGCCAGTAGTCAACGGACAGGGAATACGTTCTTC	CASSQRTGNTFF	TRBD1	TRBV19	NA	TRBJ2-1	12
TGTGCCAGCAGCCGTGACAGCTATAATTCACCCCTCCACTTT	CASSRDSYNSPLHF	NA	TRBV7-9	few	TRBJ1-6	14
TGTGCCTGGAGTGGAGAGGCTGGCAATCAGCCCCAGCATTTT	CAWSGEAGNQPQHF	NA	TRBV30	NA	TRBJ1-5	14
TGCAGCGCTGAACGGGGAACCTACAATGAGCAGTTCTTC	CSAERGTYNEQFF	NA	TRBV29-1	NA	TRBJ2-1	13
TGTGCCAGCAGCTGGAGCGGGGACGAGCAGTACTTC	CASSWSGDEQYF	TRBD2	TRBV7-8	NA	TRBJ2-7	12
TGTGCCAGTAGTCACGGATTCGGGACATTTAACTATGGCTACACCTTC	CASSHGFGTFNYGYTF	NA	TRBV19	NA	TRBJ1-2	16
TGTGCCAGCAGTGTGGGGGGAAACGAGCAGTACTTC	CASSVGGNEQYF	NA	TRBV2	NA	TRBJ2-7	12
TGTGCCATCAGCAGCCGAGACGGACTAGCGGGCACCGGGGAGCTGTTTTTT	CAISSRDGLAGTGELFF	TRBD2	TRBV10-3	NA	TRBJ2-2	17
TGTGCCAGCAGTCCCGTAGGGGGAGGGAGGCTCGTCTCGGAGACCCAGTACTTC	CASSPVGGGRLVSETQYF	NA	TRBV3-1/TRBV3-2	NA	TRBJ2-5	18
TGCAGCGCCAAAGGGACAGGTACCTACGAGCAGTACTTC	CSAKGTGTYEQYF	TRBD1	TRBV29-1	NA	TRBJ2-7	13
TGCGCCAGCAGCTTGGCCCAGCAGGGCTATAATTCACCCCTCCACTTT	CASSLAQQGYNSPLHF	NA	TRBV5-1	NA	TRBJ1-6	16
TGTGCCAGCAGCCAAGATGTCAGGGCTAGCGGGAATGAGCAGTTCTTC	CASSQDVRASGNEQFF	TRBD2	TRBV4-2	NA	TRBJ2-1	16
TGTGCCAGCAGCTCCGGTGGAGGGGTTAATGAAAAACTGTTTTTT	CASSSGGGVNEKLFF	NA	TRBV5-4	NA	TRBJ1-4	15
TGTGCCAGTAGATCGGCCGGGGTTAGCAATCAGCCCCAGCATTTT	CASRSAGVSNQPQHF	NA	TRBV19	NA	TRBJ1-5	15
TGTGCCAGCAGCTTACAAACGACTAGCAAGAACACCGGGGAGCTGTTTTTT	CASSLQTTSKNTGELFF	TRBD2	TRBV7-9	NA	TRBJ2-2	17
TGTGCCAGCAGGGAAGGGACTAGCGTCTACGAGCAGTACTTC	CASREGTSVYEQYF	TRBD2	TRBV28	NA	TRBJ2-7	14
TGTGCCAGCAGCTTAAGGGGACAGGGTAGCAATCAGCCCCAGCATTTT	CASSLRGQGSNQPQHF	TRBD1	TRBV7-2	NA	TRBJ1-5	16
TGTGCCAGCAGTCGAACAGGGGGGCAAGAGACCCAGTACTTC	CASSRTGGQETQYF	TRBD1	TRBV6-5	once	TRBJ2-5	14
TGTGCCAGCAGCTTACACCGGGGGGCCTACGAGCAGTACTTC	CASSLHRGAYEQYF	TRBD2	TRBV7-2	NA	TRBJ2-7	14
TGTGCCTGGAGTGTGGGGGGCGGGAGAGGTGTGGTAGATACGCAGTATTTT	CAWSVGGGRGVVDTQYF	NA	TRBV30	NA	TRBJ2-3	17
TGCAGTGCTAGGGACATCCATGAGCAGTTCTTC	CSARDIHEQFF	NA	TRBV20-1	NA	TRBJ2-1	11
TGTGCCAGCAGCTCGGGACTTAGATCCTACGAGCAGTACTTC	CASSSGLRSYEQYF	NA	TRBV3-1/TRBV3-2	NA	TRBJ2-7	14
TGTGCCAGCAGCTTTCGACAGCGAAACACTGAAGCTTTCTTT	CASSFRQRNTEAFF	NA	TRBV28	NA	TRBJ1-1	14
TGCAGCGTGGGCTCGGGACAGCGTGGCTACGAGCAGTACTTC	CSVGSGQRGYEQYF	TRBD1	TRBV29-1	NA	TRBJ2-7	14
TGTGCCAGCAAGGGAGGAGAGACCCAGTACTTC	CASKGGETQYF	NA	TRBV21-1	NA	TRBJ2-5	11
TGTGCCAGCAGCTCCCAGGGTTTTGGCTACACCTTC	CASSSQGFGYTF	NA	TRBV11-2	NA	TRBJ1-2	12
TGTGCCACCAGCAGAGATAAGGTACTAGCGGCGAACACCGGGGAGCTGTTTTTT	CATSRDKVLAANTGELFF	TRBD2	TRBV15	NA	TRBJ2-2	18
TGTGCCAGCAGCTTTCAAAGGACAGGCCTAGACACTGAAGCTTTCTTT	CASSFQRTGLDTEAFF	TRBD1	TRBV14	few	TRBJ1-1	16
TGTGCCAGCAGTCGGACAGGGTTCTACAATGAGCAGTTCTTC	CASSRTGFYNEQFF	TRBD1	TRBV9	NA	TRBJ2-1	14
TGCAGCGTTGAGGCGGGGGCCGGTGGAACTGAAGCTTTCTTT	CSVEAGAGGTEAFF	NA	TRBV29-1	NA	TRBJ1-1	14
TGTGCCAGCAGCCTGACGGAGGGGACCGGGGAGCTGTTTTTT	CASSLTEGTGELFF	NA	TRBV5-5	NA	TRBJ2-2	14